This T cell receptor (beta chain) appears in the sequencing data of a study of early T cells in non-severe SARS-CoV-2 infection. Study background: Sequencing of unsorted whole blood was done on bulk RNA, leaving chains unpaired.

The table lists this clonotype with a few counts. Its cognate antigen is unknown. Unique molecular identifiers tagged individual cDNA molecules. One entry per CDR3 protein, called by TCRdb with MiXCR from the 5' RACE reads. The sample holds tens of thousands of distinct CDR3 sequences; less than 9.5% are singletons and the top ten take approximately 3.6%. The germline gives CDR1 DFQATT, CDR2 SNEGSKA (reference sequence). V shed 6 bases and J 7 bases; nucleotides not matched to a gene: 19. The CDR3 has 16 amino acids. Study-level findings and limits: VDJdb matches were skewed toward anti-spike CD8 T cell responses.

Sequenced: whole blood. The sequence came from an adult who was a healthcare worker with PCR-confirmed SARS-CoV-2 infection or an uninfected control (not recorded which). The chain recombines TRBV20-1 with TRBJ2-7; 9 bases line up with TRBD2. In DNA, the CDR3 is TGCAGTGCCCAGGGCCGCATTAGCGGGAGAGCCGGGGAGCAGTACTTC. It specifies CSAQGRISGRAGEQYF.